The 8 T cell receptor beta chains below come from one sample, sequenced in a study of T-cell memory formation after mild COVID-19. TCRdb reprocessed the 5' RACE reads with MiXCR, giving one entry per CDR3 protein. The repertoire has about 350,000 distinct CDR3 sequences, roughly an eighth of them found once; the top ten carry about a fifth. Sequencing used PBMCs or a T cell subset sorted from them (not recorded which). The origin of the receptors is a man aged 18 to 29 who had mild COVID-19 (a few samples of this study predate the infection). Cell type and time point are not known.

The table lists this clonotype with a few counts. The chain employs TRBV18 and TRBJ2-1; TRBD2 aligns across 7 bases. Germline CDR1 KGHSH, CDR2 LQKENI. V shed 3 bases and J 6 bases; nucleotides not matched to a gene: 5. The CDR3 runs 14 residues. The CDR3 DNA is TGTGCCAGCTCACCCCCGGGAGGCCCCAATGAGCAGTTCTTC. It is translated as CASSPPGGPNEQFF.

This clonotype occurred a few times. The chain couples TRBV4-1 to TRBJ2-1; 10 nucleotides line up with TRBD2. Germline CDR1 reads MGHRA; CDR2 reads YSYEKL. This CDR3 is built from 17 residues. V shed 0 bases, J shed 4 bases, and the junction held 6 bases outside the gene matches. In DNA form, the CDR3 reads TGCGCCAGCAGCCAAGAAGCTTGGACTAGCGGATACAATGAGCAGTTCTTC. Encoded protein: CASSQEAWTSGYNEQFF.

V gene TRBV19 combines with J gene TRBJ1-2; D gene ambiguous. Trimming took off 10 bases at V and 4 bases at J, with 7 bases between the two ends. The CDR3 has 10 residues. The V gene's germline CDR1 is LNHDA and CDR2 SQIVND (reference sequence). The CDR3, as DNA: TGTGCCAACTTACTCTATGGCTACACCTTC. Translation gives CANLLYGYTF.

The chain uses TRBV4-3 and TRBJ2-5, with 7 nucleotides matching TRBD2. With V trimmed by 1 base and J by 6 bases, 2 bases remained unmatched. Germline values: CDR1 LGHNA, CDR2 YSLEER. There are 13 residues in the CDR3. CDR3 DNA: TGCGCCAGCAGCCAAGGACTAGCAAAGACCCAGTACTTC. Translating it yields CASSQGLAKTQYF.

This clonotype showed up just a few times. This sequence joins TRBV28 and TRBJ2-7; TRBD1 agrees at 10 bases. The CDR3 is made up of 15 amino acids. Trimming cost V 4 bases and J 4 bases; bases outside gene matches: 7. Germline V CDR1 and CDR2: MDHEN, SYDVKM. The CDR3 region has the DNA TGTGCCAGCAGTTACCCTGGGGACAGGGGATACGAGCAGTACTTC. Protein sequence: CASSYPGDRGYEQYF.

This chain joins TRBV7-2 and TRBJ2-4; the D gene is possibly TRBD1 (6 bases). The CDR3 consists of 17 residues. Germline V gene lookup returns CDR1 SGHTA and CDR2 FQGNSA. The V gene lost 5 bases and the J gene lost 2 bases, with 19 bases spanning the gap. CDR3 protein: CASSPDHRVGTKNIQYF. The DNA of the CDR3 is TGTGCCAGCAGCCCAGACCACAGGGTTGGGACCAAAAACATTCAGTACTTC.

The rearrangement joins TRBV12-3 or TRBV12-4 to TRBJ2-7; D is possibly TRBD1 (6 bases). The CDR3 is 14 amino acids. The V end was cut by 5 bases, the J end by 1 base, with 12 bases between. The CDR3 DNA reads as TGTGCCAGCAGTCCCAGGGGATTGTCCTACGAGCAGTACGTC. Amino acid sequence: CASSPRGLSYEQYV.

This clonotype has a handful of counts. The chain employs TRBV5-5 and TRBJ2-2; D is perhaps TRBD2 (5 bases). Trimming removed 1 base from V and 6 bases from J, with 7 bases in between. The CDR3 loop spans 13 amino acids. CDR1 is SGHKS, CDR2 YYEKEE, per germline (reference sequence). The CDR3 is CASSLSSSGELFF. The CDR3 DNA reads TGTGCCAGCAGCTTGTCTAGCTCCGGGGAGCTGTTTTTT.